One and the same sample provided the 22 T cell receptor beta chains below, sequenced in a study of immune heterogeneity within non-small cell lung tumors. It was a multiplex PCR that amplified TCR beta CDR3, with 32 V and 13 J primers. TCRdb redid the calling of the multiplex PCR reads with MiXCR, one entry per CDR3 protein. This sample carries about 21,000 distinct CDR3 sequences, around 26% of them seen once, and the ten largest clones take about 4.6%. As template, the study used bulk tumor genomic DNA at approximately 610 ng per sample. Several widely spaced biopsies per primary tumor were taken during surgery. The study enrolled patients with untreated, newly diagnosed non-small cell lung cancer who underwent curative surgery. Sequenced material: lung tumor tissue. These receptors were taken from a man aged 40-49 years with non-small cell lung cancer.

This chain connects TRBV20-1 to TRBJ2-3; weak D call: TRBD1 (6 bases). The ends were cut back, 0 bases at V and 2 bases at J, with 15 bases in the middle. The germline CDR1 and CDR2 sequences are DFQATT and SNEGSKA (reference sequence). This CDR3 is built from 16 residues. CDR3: CSAREATGRTTDTQYF. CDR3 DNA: TGCAGTGCTAGAGAGGCCACAGGGCGAACCACAGATACGCAGTATTTT.

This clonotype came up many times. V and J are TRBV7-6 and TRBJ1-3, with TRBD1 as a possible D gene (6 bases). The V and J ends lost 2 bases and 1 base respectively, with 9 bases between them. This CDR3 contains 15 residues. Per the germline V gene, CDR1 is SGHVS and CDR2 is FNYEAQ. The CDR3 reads CASSLQGISGNTIYF. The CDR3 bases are TGTGCCAGCAGCTTACAGGGGATTTCTGGAAACACCATATATTTT.

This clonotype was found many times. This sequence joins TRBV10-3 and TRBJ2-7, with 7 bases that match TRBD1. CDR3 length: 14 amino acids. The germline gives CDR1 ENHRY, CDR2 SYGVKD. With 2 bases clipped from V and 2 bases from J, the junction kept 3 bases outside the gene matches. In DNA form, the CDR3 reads TGTGCCATCAGTGAGGGGGGACAGCCCTACGAGCAGTACTTC. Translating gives CAISEGGQPYEQYF.

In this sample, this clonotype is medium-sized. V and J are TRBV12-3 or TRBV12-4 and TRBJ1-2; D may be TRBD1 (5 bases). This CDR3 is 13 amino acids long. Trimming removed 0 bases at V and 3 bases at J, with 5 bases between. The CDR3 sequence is CASSLARDYGYTF. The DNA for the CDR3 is TGTGCCAGCAGTTTAGCCAGGGACTATGGCTACACCTTC.

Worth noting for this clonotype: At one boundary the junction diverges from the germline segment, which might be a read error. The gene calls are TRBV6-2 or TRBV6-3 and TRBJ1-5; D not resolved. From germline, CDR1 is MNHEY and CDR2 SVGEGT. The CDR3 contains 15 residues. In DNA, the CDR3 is TGTGTCAGCAGTTACTTGGCAGGTCCGGAGTGGCCCCAGCATTTT. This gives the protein CVSSYLAGPEWPQHF.

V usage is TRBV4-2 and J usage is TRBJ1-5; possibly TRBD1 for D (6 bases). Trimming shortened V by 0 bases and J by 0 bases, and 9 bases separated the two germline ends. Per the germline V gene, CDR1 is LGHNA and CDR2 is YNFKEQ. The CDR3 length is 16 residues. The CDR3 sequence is CASSQEDRNSNQPQHF. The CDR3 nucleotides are TGTGCCAGCAGCCAAGAGGACAGAAATAGCAATCAGCCCCAGCATTTT.

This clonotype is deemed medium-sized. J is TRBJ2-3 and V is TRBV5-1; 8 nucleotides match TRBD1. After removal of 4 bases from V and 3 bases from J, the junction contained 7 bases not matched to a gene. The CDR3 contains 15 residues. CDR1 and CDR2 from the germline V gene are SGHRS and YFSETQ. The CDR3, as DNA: TGCGCCAGCAGCCCCGGGACAGGAAGGACAGATACGCAGTATTTT. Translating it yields CASSPGTGRTDTQYF. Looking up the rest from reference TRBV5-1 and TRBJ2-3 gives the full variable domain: KAGVTQTPRYLIKTRGQQVTLSCSPISGHRSVSWYQQTPGQGLQFLFEYFSETQRNKGNFPGRFSGRQFSNSRSEMNVSTLELGDSALYLCASSPGTGRTDTQYFGPGTRLTVL.

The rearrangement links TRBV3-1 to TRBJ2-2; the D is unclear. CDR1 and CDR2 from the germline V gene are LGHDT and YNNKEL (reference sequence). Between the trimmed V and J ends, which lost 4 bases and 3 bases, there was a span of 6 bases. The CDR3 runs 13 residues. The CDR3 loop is CASSRRDTGELFF. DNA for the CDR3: TGTGCCAGCAGCCGCAGAGACACCGGGGAGCTGTTTTTT. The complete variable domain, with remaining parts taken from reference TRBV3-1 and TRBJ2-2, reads DTAVSQTPKYLVTQMGNDKSIKCEQNLGHDTMYWYKQDSKKFLKIMFSYNNKELIINETVPNRFSPKSPDKAHLNLHINSLELGDSAVYFCASSRRDTGELFFGEGSRLTVL.

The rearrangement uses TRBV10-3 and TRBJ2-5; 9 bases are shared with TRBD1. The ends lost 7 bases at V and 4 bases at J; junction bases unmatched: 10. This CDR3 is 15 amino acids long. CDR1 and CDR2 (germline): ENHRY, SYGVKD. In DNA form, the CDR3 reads TGTGCCATCAACCCGGGACAGGGAGAGGGAGAGACCCAGTACTTC. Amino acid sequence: CAINPGQGEGETQYF.

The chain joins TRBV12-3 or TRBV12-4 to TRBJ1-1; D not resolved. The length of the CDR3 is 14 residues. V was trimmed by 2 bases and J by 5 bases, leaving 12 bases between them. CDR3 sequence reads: CASSLLFDGTEAFF. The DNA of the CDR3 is TGTGCCAGCAGTTTACTATTCGACGGGACTGAAGCTTTCTTT.

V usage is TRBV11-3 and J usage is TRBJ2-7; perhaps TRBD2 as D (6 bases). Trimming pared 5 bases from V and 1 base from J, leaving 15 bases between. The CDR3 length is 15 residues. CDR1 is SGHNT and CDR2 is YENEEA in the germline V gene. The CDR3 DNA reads TGTGCCAGCAGCCTCCGGGACTCAGCATCCTACGAGCAGTACTTC. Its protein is CASSLRDSASYEQYF.

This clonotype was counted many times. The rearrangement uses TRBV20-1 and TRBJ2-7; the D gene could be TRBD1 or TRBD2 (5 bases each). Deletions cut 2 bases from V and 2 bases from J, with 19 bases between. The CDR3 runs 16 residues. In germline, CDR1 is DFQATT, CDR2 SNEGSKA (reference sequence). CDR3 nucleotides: TGCAGTGCTAGACCGAACCTAGGGACGGCGCCCTACGAGCAGTACTTC. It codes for CSARPNLGTAPYEQYF.

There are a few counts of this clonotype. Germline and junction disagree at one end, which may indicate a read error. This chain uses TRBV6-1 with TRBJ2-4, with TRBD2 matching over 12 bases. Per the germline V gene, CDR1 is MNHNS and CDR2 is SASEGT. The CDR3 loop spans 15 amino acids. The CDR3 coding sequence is TGTTCCAGCAGGAGACTAGCGGGAGTCAAAAACATTCAGTACTTC. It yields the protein CSSRRLAGVKNIQYF.

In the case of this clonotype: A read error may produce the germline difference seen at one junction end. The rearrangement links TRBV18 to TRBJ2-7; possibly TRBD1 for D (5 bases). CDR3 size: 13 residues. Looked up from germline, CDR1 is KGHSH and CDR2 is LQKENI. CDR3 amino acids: CARSPQEGNEQYF. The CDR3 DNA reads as TGTGCCAGATCACCACAGGAAGGGAACGAGCAGTACTTC.

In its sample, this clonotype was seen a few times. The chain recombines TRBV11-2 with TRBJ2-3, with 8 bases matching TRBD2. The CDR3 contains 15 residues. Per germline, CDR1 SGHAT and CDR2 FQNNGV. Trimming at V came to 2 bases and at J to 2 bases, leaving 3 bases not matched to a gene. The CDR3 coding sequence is TGTGCCAGCAGCTTAACCGGGAGGGACACAGATACGCAGTATTTT. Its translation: CASSLTGRDTDTQYF. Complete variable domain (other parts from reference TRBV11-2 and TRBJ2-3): EAGVAQSPRYKIIEKRQSVAFWCNPISGHATLYWYQQILGQGPKLLIQFQNNGVVDDSQLPKDRFSAERLKGVDSTLKIQPAKLEDSAVYLCASSLTGRDTDTQYFGPGTRLTVL.

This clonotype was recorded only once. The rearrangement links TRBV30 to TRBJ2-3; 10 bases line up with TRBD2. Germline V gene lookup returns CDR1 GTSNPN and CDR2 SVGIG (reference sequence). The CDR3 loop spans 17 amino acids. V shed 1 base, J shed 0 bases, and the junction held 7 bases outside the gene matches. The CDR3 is CAWSAYPTSGSTDTQYF. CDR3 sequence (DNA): TGTGCCTGGAGTGCCTATCCGACTAGCGGGAGCACAGATACGCAGTATTTT.

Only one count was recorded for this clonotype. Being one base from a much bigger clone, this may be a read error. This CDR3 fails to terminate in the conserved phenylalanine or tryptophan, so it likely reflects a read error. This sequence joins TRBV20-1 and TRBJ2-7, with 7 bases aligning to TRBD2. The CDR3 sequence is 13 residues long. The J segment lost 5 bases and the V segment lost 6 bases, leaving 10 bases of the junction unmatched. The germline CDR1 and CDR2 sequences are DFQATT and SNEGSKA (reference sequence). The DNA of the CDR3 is TGCAGTGCCCCCCGTGCGGGAGTCGACGAGCAGTACTTA. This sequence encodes CSAPRAGVDEQYL.

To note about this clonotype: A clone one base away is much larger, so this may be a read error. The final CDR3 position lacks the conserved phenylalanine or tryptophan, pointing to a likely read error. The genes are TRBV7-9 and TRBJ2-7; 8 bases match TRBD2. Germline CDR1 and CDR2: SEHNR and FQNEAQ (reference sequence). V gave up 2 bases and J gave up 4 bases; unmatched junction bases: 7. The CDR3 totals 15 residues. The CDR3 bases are TGTGCCAGCAGCTTACTGGCGGGAGGCACTTACGAGCAGTACCTC. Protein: CASSLLAGGTYEQYL.

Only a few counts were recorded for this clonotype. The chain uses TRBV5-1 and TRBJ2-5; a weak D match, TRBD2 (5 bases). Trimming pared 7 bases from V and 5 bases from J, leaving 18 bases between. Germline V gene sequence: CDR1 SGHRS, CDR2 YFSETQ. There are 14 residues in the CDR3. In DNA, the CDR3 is TGCGCCAGCCGGAGGACCTCGACGGGGGAGACCCAGTACTTC. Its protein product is CASRRTSTGETQYF.

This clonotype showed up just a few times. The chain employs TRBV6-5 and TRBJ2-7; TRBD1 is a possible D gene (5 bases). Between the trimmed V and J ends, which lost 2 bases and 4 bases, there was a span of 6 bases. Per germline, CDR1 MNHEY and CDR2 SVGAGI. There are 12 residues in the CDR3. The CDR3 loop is CASSYQGYEQYF. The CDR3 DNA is TGTGCCAGCAGTTACCAGGGTTACGAGCAGTACTTC.

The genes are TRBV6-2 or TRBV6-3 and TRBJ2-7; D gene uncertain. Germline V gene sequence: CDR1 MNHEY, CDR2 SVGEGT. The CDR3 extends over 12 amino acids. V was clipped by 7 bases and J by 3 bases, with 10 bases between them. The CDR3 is CASIRTRYEQYF. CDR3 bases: TGTGCCAGCATTCGTACCCGCTACGAGCAGTACTTC.

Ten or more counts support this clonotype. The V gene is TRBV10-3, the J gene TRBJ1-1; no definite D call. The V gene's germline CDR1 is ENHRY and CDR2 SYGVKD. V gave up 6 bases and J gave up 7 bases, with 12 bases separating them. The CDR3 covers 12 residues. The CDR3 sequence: CAISGRTGEAFF. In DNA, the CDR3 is TGTGCCATCAGCGGCCGGACGGGTGAAGCTTTCTTT.